What follows are 12 T cell receptor beta chains derived from one specimen sequenced in a study of T cell repertoires in cytomegalovirus infection. TCRdb reanalysed the reads using MiXCR and keeps one entry per CDR3 protein. The table has about 450,000 distinct CDR3 sequences, approximately 32% seen once; the top ten hold around 15%. The sample consisted of PBMCs. These receptors all stem from a human donor in good health (CMV status not recorded). Some clones in this sample may be carry-over from other donors' samples.

CDR3 nucleotide sequence: TGTGCCAGCAGTCCCTATCAGGGGCACTATGGCTACACCTTC. Its protein product is CASSPYQGHYGYTF. V gene TRBV28 combines with J gene TRBJ1-2, with D perhaps TRBD1 (6 bases). V was shortened by 5 bases and J by 3 bases, with 13 bases between the two germline ends. The CDR3 is 14 residues long. From germline, CDR1 is MDHEN and CDR2 SYDVKM.

Notes on this clonotype: Relative to the germline gene, one junction end is altered; a read error may explain this. The V gene is TRBV12-3 or TRBV12-4, the J gene TRBJ1-5; the D is unclear. This CDR3 has 14 residues. CDR3 coding DNA: TGTGCCAGCAGTTGGGGATCGGGCAATCAGCACCAGCATTTT. Translating gives CASSWGSGNQHQHF.

V is TRBV20-1 and J is TRBJ2-5, with 12 bases lining up with TRBD2. Germline V gene sequence: CDR1 DFQATT, CDR2 SNEGSKA (reference sequence). J lost 3 bases, V lost 0 bases, and 11 bases had no gene match. The CDR3 covers 18 residues. CDR3 in DNA: TGCAGTGCTAGAGATTTTCTAGCGGGGGGGCCTATAAAAGAGACCCAGTACTTC. Amino acids: CSARDFLAGGPIKETQYF.

Regarding this clonotype: One junction end does not reproduce the germline sequence, and a read error may be involved. The chain has TRBV7-2 and TRBJ1-4; 8 bases are shared with TRBD1. The CDR3 has 15 residues. Germline V gives CDR1 SGHTA, CDR2 FQGNSA. The CDR3 DNA reads TGTGCCAGCAGCTTTCAGGGGGCTGCTAATGAAAAAATGTTTTTT. Residues: CASSFQGAANEKMFF.

This clonotype showed up just a few times. The J gene is TRBJ1-1, the V gene TRBV5-4, with D unresolved. V was cut by 2 bases and J by 5 bases, with 16 bases left in between. Germline CDR1 reads SGHNT; CDR2 reads YYREEE (reference sequence). The CDR3 contains 15 residues. The CDR3 DNA sequence: TGTGCCAGCAGCTTCTCGGGCAGTAAGTTGACTGAAGCTTTCTTT. As protein: CASSFSGSKLTEAFF.

V is TRBV24-1 and J is TRBJ2-5; D remains unclear. The germline V gene has CDR1 KGHDR and CDR2 SFDVKD. V lost 5 bases to trimming and J lost 5 bases, with 5 bases between them. This CDR3 is 11 amino acids long. Here the CDR3 reads CATSAFETQYF. As DNA, the CDR3 is TGTGCCACCAGTGCGTTCGAGACCCAGTACTTC.

In its sample, this clonotype was seen a few times. The chain links TRBV14 to TRBJ2-3; D unclear. Germline V gives CDR1 SGHDN, CDR2 FVKESK. The CDR3 runs to 13 residues. Trimming left V 2 bases short and J 4 bases short, with 7 bases between. The CDR3 DNA sequence: TGTGCCAGCAGCCAAAACGTAGCAGATACGCAGTATTTT. This encodes CASSQNVADTQYF.

The rearrangement joins TRBV5-6 to TRBJ2-3, with 11 bases fitting TRBD2. The germline V gene encodes CDR1 SGHDT and CDR2 YYEEEE. The ends lost 2 bases at V and 6 bases at J; junction bases unmatched: 11. This CDR3 has 17 amino acids. The CDR3 region is CASSFSLAGGSVDTQYF. Written as DNA, the CDR3 is TGTGCCAGCAGCTTTTCGCTAGCGGGGGGCTCCGTGGATACGCAGTATTTT.

As concerns this clonotype: A clone one base away is much larger, so this may be a read error. V is TRBV7-2 and J is TRBJ2-7, with 9 bases that match TRBD2. The CDR3 has 13 residues. V trimming: 8 bases; J trimming: 9 bases; junction bases outside the gene matches: 11. CDR1 SGHTA and CDR2 FQGNSA come from the germline V gene. The CDR3: CASGPGTSNRQYF. CDR3 DNA: TGTGCCAGCGGACCCGGGACTAGCAACCGGCAGTACTTC.

Points on this clonotype: This may be a read error, as it is one base from a much larger clone. The rearrangement uses TRBV7-6 and TRBJ2-2, with TRBD2 identical over 7 bases. CDR1 is SGHVS and CDR2 is FNYEAQ in the germline V gene. The CDR3 extends over 16 amino acids. The CDR3, as DNA: TGTTCCAGCAGCCCAGAGGGAGGGGTGAACACCGGGGAGCTGTTTTTT. It is translated as CSSSPEGGVNTGELFF.

The V and J genes are TRBV6-2 or TRBV6-3 and TRBJ1-2; D remains unclear. This CDR3 contains 12 residues. Per germline, CDR1 MNHEY and CDR2 SVGEGT. V was pared by 4 bases and J by 8 bases, with 11 bases between. The DNA of the CDR3 is TGTGCCAGCAGTTCTGGGATTGGAGGCTACACCTTC. Translated, it gives CASSSGIGGYTF.

The chain is built from TRBV29-1 and TRBJ2-3; D gene uncertain. V lost 3 bases, J lost 4 bases, and 11 bases lay in between. The CDR3 length is 13 residues. Germline V gene data show CDR1 as SQVTM and CDR2 as ANQGSEA. The CDR3 DNA sequence: TGCAGCGTTGACCAACATAGTGCAGATACGCAGTATTTT. Translating gives CSVDQHSADTQYF.